Shown below are 22 T cell receptor beta chains from a single sample sequenced in a study of blood T cell repertoires in COVID-19. Clones were sequenced by immunoSEQ multiplex PCR, and TCRdb holds only the in-frame ones, with some missing. The data hold roughly 220,000 clones, with around 82% observed a single time. The sequencing input was peripheral blood. The source of these receptors is a woman in her 30s who had recovered from COVID-19.

This rearrangement joins TRBV25-1 to TRBJ2-7, with 11 bases fitting TRBD2. The CDR3 contains 15 residues. The germline gives CDR1 MGHDK, CDR2 SYGVNS. V shed 2 bases, J shed 3 bases, and the junction held 3 bases outside the gene matches. CDR3 sequence reads: CASSEKLAGVYEQYF. The CDR3 DNA reads as TGTGCCAGCAGTGAAAAACTAGCGGGGGTCTACGAGCAGTACTTC.

The V and J genes are TRBV30 and TRBJ2-7, with 7 bases fitting TRBD2. The CDR3 extends over 16 amino acids. Trimming removed 4 bases from V and 3 bases from J; junction bases left unmatched: 15. Looked up from germline, CDR1 is GTSNPN and CDR2 is SVGIG (reference sequence). The CDR3 region has the DNA TGTGCCTGGACTTCAAAACAATCTGGGGGGGTCTACGAGCAGTACTTC. This codes for CAWTSKQSGGVYEQYF.

This rearrangement joins TRBV30 to TRBJ2-7; TRBD2 might be the D (6 bases). The length of the CDR3 is 13 residues. V dropped 3 bases and J dropped 2 bases, with 11 bases sitting between them. Germline assignment: CDR1 GTSNPN and CDR2 SVGIG (reference sequence). The CDR3 spells CAWSRQRAYEQYF. Here the CDR3 DNA reads TGTGCCTGGAGCCGACAGCGGGCCTACGAGCAGTACTTC. The whole variable domain, filled in from reference TRBV30 and TRBJ2-7, reads SQTIHQWPATLVQPVGSPLSLECTVEGTSNPNLYWYRQAAGRGLQLLFYSVGIGQISSEVPQNLSASRPQDRQFILSSKKLLLSDSGFYLCAWSRQRAYEQYFGPGTRLTVT.

J is TRBJ2-7 and V is TRBV6-5; a possible D gene is TRBD2 (5 bases). V shed 0 bases and J shed 4 bases, with 13 bases lying between them. This CDR3 spans 15 amino acids. Germline CDR1 reads MNHEY; CDR2 reads SVGAGI. CDR3 nucleotide sequence: TGTGCCAGCAGTTACTCGAGCGGAACAGATTACGAGCAGTACTTC. This gives the protein CASSYSSGTDYEQYF.

The chain links TRBV7-2 to TRBJ2-3, with 10 bases aligning to TRBD1. The junction had 10 bases not matched to a gene; V was cut back by 4 bases and J by 3 bases. The germline V gene encodes CDR1 SGHTA and CDR2 FQGNSA. CDR3 length: 17 amino acids. CDR3 in amino acids: CASSSGGPGQGTDTQYF. The CDR3 coding sequence is TGTGCCAGCAGCTCTGGGGGACCGGGACAGGGGACAGATACGCAGTATTTT.

V usage is TRBV6-1 and J usage is TRBJ1-4; D is perhaps TRBD1 (5 bases). CDR1 is MNHNS, CDR2 SASEGT, per germline. Trimming removed 2 bases from V and 7 bases from J, with 17 bases in between. This CDR3 comprises 16 residues. Here the CDR3 reads CASSESGGLGTEKLFF. CDR3 bases: TGTGCCAGCAGTGAAAGCGGGGGGTTGGGGACTGAAAAACTGTTTTTT.

The chain joins TRBV3-1 (or the pseudogene TRBV3-2) to TRBJ2-7, with 11 bases identical to TRBD1. The CDR3 totals 15 residues. The V gene end was trimmed by 3 bases and the J gene end by 4 bases; junction bases not matched to a gene: 5. The germline CDR1 and CDR2 sequences are LGHDT and YNNKEL (reference sequence). The CDR3, as DNA: TGTGCCAGCAGCCACCGGGGACAGGGGGATTACGAGCAGTACTTC. This sequence encodes CASSHRGQGDYEQYF.

This clone occurred many times. The gene calls are TRBV2 and TRBJ1-5; no clear D. Germline values: CDR1 SNHLY, CDR2 FYNNEI. V dropped 8 bases and J dropped 4 bases, with 9 bases sitting between them. The CDR3 runs to 12 residues. The CDR3 region is CASSEGNQPQHF. In DNA form, the CDR3 reads TGTGCCAGCTCAGAGGGTAATCAGCCCCAGCATTTT.

The chain recombines TRBV6-5 with TRBJ2-3; no reliable D call. This CDR3 comprises 14 residues. V lost 8 bases and J lost 0, with 12 bases in between. CDR1 is MNHEY, CDR2 SVGAGI, per germline. In nucleotides, the CDR3 is TGTGCCAGCGTCCGCGGATCTAGCACAGATACGCAGTATTTT. Protein: CASVRGSSTDTQYF.

The chain links TRBV5-5 to TRBJ1-1; no definite D call. This CDR3 comprises 13 residues. The germline V gene has CDR1 SGHKS and CDR2 YYEKEE (reference sequence). With 0 bases removed from V and 7 bases from J, the gap between germline ends came to 10 bases. In DNA form, the CDR3 reads TGTGCCAGCAGCTTGGGGGCAGAAAGTGAAGCTTTCTTT. Amino acids: CASSLGAESEAFF. Complete variable domain (other parts from reference TRBV5-5 and TRBJ1-1): DAGVTQSPTHLIKTRGQQVTLRCSPISGHKSVSWYQQVLGQGPQFIFQYYEKEERGRGNFPDRFSARQFPNYSSELNVNALLLGDSALYLCASSLGAESEAFFGQGTRLTVV.

J is TRBJ1-1 and V is TRBV5-6; the D gene is possibly TRBD1 (5 bases). V lost 2 bases and J 1 base, leaving 9 bases between the germline ends. From germline, CDR1 is SGHDT and CDR2 YYEEEE. The CDR3 is 14 amino acids. CDR3 in amino acids: CASSFSTENTEAFF. The CDR3 nucleotides are TGTGCCAGCAGCTTTTCGACAGAGAACACTGAAGCTTTCTTT.

This chain connects TRBV30 to TRBJ2-7, with TRBD1 matching over 10 bases. Germline lookup yields CDR1 GTSNPN and CDR2 SVGIG (reference sequence). The CDR3 runs 14 residues. Trimming at V came to 0 bases and at J to 9 bases, leaving 8 bases not matched to a gene. The CDR3 sequence: CAWSVPGTGDMQYF. The CDR3 DNA is TGTGCCTGGAGTGTACCTGGGACAGGGGATATGCAGTACTTC.

This sequence joins TRBV18 and TRBJ2-7; a weak D match, TRBD1 (6 bases). Deletions cut 3 bases from V and 6 bases from J, with 15 bases between. The CDR3 extends over 14 amino acids. Germline assignment: CDR1 KGHSH and CDR2 LQKENI. The CDR3 reads CASSPPQGEREQYF. DNA for the CDR3: TGTGCCAGCTCACCGCCACAGGGTGAACGCGAGCAGTACTTC.

V gene TRBV10-3 combines with J gene TRBJ2-7, with D possibly being TRBD2 (6 bases). V was cut by 11 bases and J by 5 bases, with 31 bases left in between. CDR3 length equals 17 residues. The germline CDR1 and CDR2 sequences are ENHRY and SYGVKD. CDR3 DNA sequence: TGTGCCGCCACGCCGCTCCTCCTACTAGTAAGGGAGGACGAGCAGTACTTC. Translated: CAATPLLLLVREDEQYF.

The V call is TRBV28, the J call TRBJ1-2; 8 nucleotides align to TRBD1. Germline values: CDR1 MDHEN, CDR2 SYDVKM. This CDR3 is built from 14 residues. V gave up 6 bases and J gave up 2 bases; unmatched junction bases: 5. The CDR3: CASRAGGVNYGYTF. The CDR3 nucleotides read TGTGCCAGCAGGGCAGGGGGCGTGAACTATGGCTACACCTTC.

The chain combines TRBV5-1 with TRBJ1-1; possibly TRBD1 for D (6 bases). This CDR3 comprises 14 residues. V was trimmed by 2 bases and J by 2 bases, leaving 10 bases between them. Germline V gives CDR1 SGHRS, CDR2 YFSETQ. CDR3 nucleotides: TGCGCCAGCAGCTTACAGGGCATAAACACTGAAGCTTTCTTT. It is translated as CASSLQGINTEAFF.

The rearrangement uses TRBV11-3 and TRBJ2-7; D call uncertain. Germline CDR1 is SGHNT and CDR2 is YENEEA. This CDR3 is 15 amino acids long. V was shortened by 4 bases and J by 0 bases, with 13 bases between the two germline ends. CDR3 in DNA: TGTGCCAGCAGCTCAGGCTACTCGAGCTCCTACGAGCAGTACTTC. Residues: CASSSGYSSSYEQYF.

The chain employs TRBV9 and TRBJ1-2, with D possibly TRBD1 on 5 matching bases. The germline gives CDR1 SGDLS, CDR2 YYNGEE. Deletions cut 4 bases from V and 2 bases from J, with 12 bases between. CDR3 length: 14 residues. Here the CDR3 reads CASSRGSGNYGYTF. The CDR3 nucleotides read TGTGCCAGCAGCCGGGGGTCAGGGAACTATGGCTACACCTTC.

This clone was counted between two and nine times. The chain combines TRBV25-1 with TRBJ2-1; 8 bases agree with TRBD2. This CDR3 has 14 amino acids. CDR1 MGHDK and CDR2 SYGVNS come from the germline V gene. V trimming: 4 bases; J trimming: 4 bases; junction bases outside the gene matches: 3. The CDR3 sequence is CASSVAGLYNEQFF. The CDR3, as DNA: TGTGCCAGCAGTGTAGCGGGACTATACAATGAGCAGTTCTTC.

The chain uses TRBV2 and TRBJ2-1; 7 bases line up with TRBD2. Looked up from germline, CDR1 is SNHLY and CDR2 is FYNNEI. Unmatched junction bases numbered 10, after V lost 6 bases and J lost 8 bases. The CDR3 sequence is 14 residues long. DNA for the CDR3: TGTGCCAGCAGCGGGACTACCTGGGCGGATGAGCAGTTCTTC. It encodes CASSGTTWADEQFF.

The rearrangement links TRBV3-1 (or the pseudogene TRBV3-2) to TRBJ2-1; maybe TRBD2 (6 bases). Germline CDR1 is LGHDT and CDR2 is YNNKEL (reference sequence). Deletions cut 5 bases from V and 9 bases from J, with 14 bases between. CDR3 length equals 13 residues. DNA for the CDR3: TGTGCCAGCAGCACGGGACTCCCTCGTGAGCAGTTCTTC. Protein: CASSTGLPREQFF.

V and J are TRBV15 and TRBJ2-1, with no clear D. Germline CDR1 is LNHNV and CDR2 is YYDKDF (reference sequence). The CDR3 is made up of 14 amino acids. V was cut by 1 base and J by 5 bases, with 9 bases left in between. The CDR3 protein is CATSRVDWNNEQFF. CDR3 DNA: TGTGCCACCAGCAGAGTTGACTGGAACAATGAGCAGTTCTTC.